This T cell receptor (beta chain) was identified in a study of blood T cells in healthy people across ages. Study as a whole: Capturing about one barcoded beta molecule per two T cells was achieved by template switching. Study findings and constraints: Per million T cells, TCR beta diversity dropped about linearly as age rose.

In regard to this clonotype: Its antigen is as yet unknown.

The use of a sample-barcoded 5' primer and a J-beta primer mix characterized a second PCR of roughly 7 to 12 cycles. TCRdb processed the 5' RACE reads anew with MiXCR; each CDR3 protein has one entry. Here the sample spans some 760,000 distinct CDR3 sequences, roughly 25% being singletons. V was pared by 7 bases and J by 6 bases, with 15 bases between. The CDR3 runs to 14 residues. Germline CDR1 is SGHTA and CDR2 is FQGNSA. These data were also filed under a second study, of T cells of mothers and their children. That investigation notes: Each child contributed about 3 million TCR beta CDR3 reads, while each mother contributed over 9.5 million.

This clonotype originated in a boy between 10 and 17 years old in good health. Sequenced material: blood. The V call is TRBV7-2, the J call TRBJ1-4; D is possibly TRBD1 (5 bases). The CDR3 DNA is TGTGCCAGCACAAGGGGAATACTAGATGAAAAACTGTTTTTT. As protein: CASTRGILDEKLFF.